The 20 T cell receptor beta chains below all came from one sample that was sequenced in a study of cytomegalovirus exposure and HLA in healthy donors. Use of 60 Vbeta and 13 Jbeta primers characterized the PCR. The data were produced by immunoSEQ multiplex PCR, yet TCRdb's version contains in-frame clones alone and is incomplete. The data hold under 300,000 clones, with approximately 82% observed a single time. The sequencing sample was made of PBMCs. The receptors come from a woman in her sixties in good health and CMV-seropositive.

This clone was counted a single time. The chain combines TRBV5-1 with TRBJ1-1; 7 nucleotides align to TRBD1. This CDR3 spans 15 amino acids. J gave up 3 bases and V 6 bases, and 11 bases lay outside the gene matches. The V gene's germline CDR1 is SGHRS and CDR2 YFSETQ. This CDR3 is CASNRQGVVDTEAFF. The CDR3 nucleotides are TGCGCCAGCAACCGACAGGGCGTCGTGGACACTGAAGCTTTCTTT.

The chain uses TRBV18 and TRBJ2-7; 9 bases line up with TRBD2. The CDR3 covers 17 residues. Germline V gene data show CDR1 as KGHSH and CDR2 as LQKENI. Trimming at V came to 3 bases and at J to 5 bases, leaving 14 bases not matched to a gene. CDR3 nucleotide sequence: TGTGCCAGCTCACCTTCGGTGTATCGGACTAGCGTAAACGAGCAGTACTTC. Its translation is CASSPSVYRTSVNEQYF.

The chain carries TRBV7-2 and TRBJ2-1, with no clear D. The CDR3 sequence is 16 residues long. The V and J ends lost 4 bases and 0 bases respectively, with 13 bases between them. Germline CDR1 reads SGHTA; CDR2 reads FQGNSA. The CDR3: CASSSHMASSYNEQFF. In DNA form, the CDR3 reads TGTGCCAGCAGCTCTCACATGGCTAGCTCCTACAATGAGCAGTTCTTC.

V and J are TRBV10-3 and TRBJ2-1, with 9 bases fitting TRBD2. With V trimmed by 6 bases and J by 7 bases, 13 bases remained unmatched. Germline CDR1 is ENHRY and CDR2 is SYGVKD. This CDR3 spans 16 amino acids. CDR3 DNA: TGTGCCATCAGCTCCGGTAGCGGGAGTTCGGGTAATGAGCAGTTCTTC. Its protein is CAISSGSGSSGNEQFF.

The rearrangement links TRBV9 to TRBJ2-1; the match to TRBD2 covers 9 bases. This CDR3 contains 15 residues. CDR1 is SGDLS, CDR2 YYNGEE, per germline. V lost 2 bases to trimming and J lost 0 bases; unmatched junction nucleotides: 0. The CDR3 protein is CASSVSGSSYNEQFF. The CDR3 DNA follows: TGTGCCAGCAGCGTTAGCGGGAGCTCCTACAATGAGCAGTTCTTC.

V gene TRBV5-1 combines with J gene TRBJ2-4; D is ambiguous. Looked up from germline, CDR1 is SGHRS and CDR2 is YFSETQ. Deletions cut 1 base from V and 0 bases from J, with 5 bases between. The CDR3 sequence is 14 residues long. The CDR3 is CASSLSLAKNIQYF. The DNA for the CDR3 is TGCGCCAGCAGCTTGTCCTTAGCCAAAAACATTCAGTACTTC.

A few counts support this clone. The chain has TRBV27 and TRBJ1-1; tentative D call: TRBD1 (5 bases). CDR1 and CDR2 (germline): MNHEY, SMNVEV (reference sequence). The CDR3 spans 14 residues. V lost 4 bases, J lost 6 bases, and 15 bases lay in between. The CDR3 protein is CASSSVGGVAEAFF. CDR3 nucleotide sequence: TGTGCCAGCAGTTCGGTCGGGGGGGTCGCTGAAGCTTTCTTT.

This clone has only a few counts. The chain recombines TRBV30 with TRBJ1-5; 8 bases fit TRBD1. J was trimmed by 3 bases and V by 5 bases; bases with no gene match: 3. CDR1 is GTSNPN and CDR2 is SVGIG in the germline V gene (reference sequence). The CDR3 spans 13 residues. The CDR3 loop reads CAWEGQDNQPQHF. The CDR3 coding sequence is TGTGCCTGGGAGGGACAGGACAATCAGCCCCAGCATTTT.

The V gene is TRBV7-3, the J gene TRBJ2-5; 15 positions agree with TRBD2. CDR3 size: 16 residues. The germline gives CDR1 SGHTA, CDR2 FQGTGA. The trim removed 4 bases at V and 5 bases at J, leaving 5 bases unmatched. Here the CDR3 reads CASSSGLAGGGETQYF. In nucleotides, the CDR3 is TGTGCCAGCAGCTCCGGACTAGCGGGAGGGGGTGAGACCCAGTACTTC.

The genes are TRBV5-4 and TRBJ1-2; D might be TRBD1 (5 bases). Germline V gene data show CDR1 as SGHNT and CDR2 as YYREEE (reference sequence). V lost 5 bases and J 4 bases, leaving 12 bases between the germline ends. The CDR3 runs to 13 residues. CDR3 loop: CASSSDSLYGYTF. In nucleotides, the CDR3 is TGTGCCAGCAGTTCCGACAGCCTCTATGGCTACACCTTC.

There are a few counts of this clone. V and J are TRBV29-1 and TRBJ2-7; TRBD2 aligns across 14 bases. Germline lookup yields CDR1 SQVTM and CDR2 ANQGSEA. V was clipped by 5 bases and J by 6 bases; unmatched bases: 9. CDR3 length: 15 residues. CDR3 sequence reads: CSVPPGTSGRGEQYF. CDR3 nucleotide sequence: TGCAGCGTTCCCCCCGGGACTAGCGGGAGAGGCGAGCAGTACTTC.

The rearrangement joins TRBV7-4 to TRBJ2-7; 7 positions match TRBD1. Trimming removed 2 bases from V and 6 bases from J; junction bases left unmatched: 7. This CDR3 has 14 residues. Germline assignment: CDR1 SGHVT and CDR2 SQSDAQ. DNA of the CDR3: TGTGCCAGCAGCTTAATACAGGGGAAGGTCGAGCAGTACTTC. This gives the protein CASSLIQGKVEQYF.

This chain links TRBV6-1 with TRBJ1-3; D is undetermined. CDR3 size: 16 residues. V shed 0 bases and J shed 4 bases, with 13 bases lying between them. Germline CDR1 reads MNHNS; CDR2 reads SASEGT. Here the CDR3 DNA reads TGTGCCAGCAGTGAAGCCTACAAGGCGGGGGGAAACACCATATATTTT. Protein sequence: CASSEAYKAGGNTIYF.

This clone has only one observation. The chain carries TRBV19 and TRBJ2-1; 7 bases are shared with TRBD2. This CDR3 is built from 17 residues. Trimming at V came to 8 bases and at J to 5 bases, leaving 18 bases not matched to a gene. CDR1 LNHDA and CDR2 SQIVND come from the germline V gene (reference sequence). In DNA form, the CDR3 reads TGTGCCAGTCGGAAAGGAGGTGGGCTAGCGGACCACAATGAGCAGTTCTTC. This codes for CASRKGGGLADHNEQFF.

As concerns this clone: One end of the junction varies from germline; a read error may be responsible. The rearrangement joins TRBV27 to TRBJ1-5; D not certain. Per germline, CDR1 MNHEY and CDR2 SMNVEV (reference sequence). CDR3 size: 13 residues. CDR3 nucleotide sequence: TGTGCCAGCAGTCTATCCCGTCCTCAGCCCCAGCATTTT. It specifies CASSLSRPQPQHF.

Comment on this clone: Other DNA sequences in this specimen translate into the identical CDR3. This chain links TRBV5-1 with TRBJ2-2; 9 nucleotides match TRBD2. This CDR3 region has 15 residues. CDR1 and CDR2 from the germline V gene are SGHRS and YFSETQ. With V trimmed by 2 bases and J by 1 base, 0 bases remained unmatched. Here the CDR3 DNA reads TGCGCCAGCAGCTTAGCGGGGGGGAACACCGGGGAGCTGTTTTTT. It is translated as CASSLAGGNTGELFF.

J is TRBJ1-1 and V is TRBV28; D remains unclear. This CDR3 has 13 amino acids. V was trimmed by 3 bases and J by 1 base, leaving 6 bases between them. CDR1 MDHEN and CDR2 SYDVKM come from the germline V gene. CDR3 region: CASSFRRNTEAFF. DNA of the CDR3: TGTGCCAGCAGTTTCCGGAGGAACACTGAAGCTTTCTTT. Looking up the rest from reference TRBV28 and TRBJ1-1 gives the full variable domain: DVKVTQSSRYLVKRTGEKVFLECVQDMDHENMFWYRQDPGLGLRLIYFSYDVKMKEKGDIPEGYSVSREKKERFSLILESASTNQTSMYLCASSFRRNTEAFFGQGTRLTVV.

The rearrangement uses TRBV29-1 and TRBJ2-3; 9 nucleotides match TRBD2. CDR3 length: 13 residues. V was pared by 5 bases and J by 1 base, with 1 base of the junction left unmatched. Germline values: CDR1 SQVTM, CDR2 ANQGSEA. CDR3: CSVLAGGTDTQYF. The CDR3 DNA follows: TGCAGCGTTTTAGCGGGAGGCACAGATACGCAGTATTTT.

The chain carries TRBV5-1 and TRBJ2-2, with 7 positions matching TRBD2. The CDR3 runs to 15 residues. V was clipped by 3 bases and J by 2 bases; unmatched bases: 4. The V gene's germline CDR1 is SGHRS and CDR2 YFSETQ. The CDR3 here is CASSYGLENTGELFF. CDR3 DNA sequence: TGCGCCAGCAGCTACGGACTAGAAAACACCGGGGAGCTGTTTTTT.

V and J are TRBV9 and TRBJ2-1, with 14 bases that match TRBD2. Germline V lookup: CDR1 SGDLS, CDR2 YYNGEE. The CDR3 is 16 residues long. J lost 9 bases, V lost 3 bases, and 8 bases had no gene match. The CDR3 reads CASSGPGTSGSPEQFF. In DNA form, the CDR3 reads TGTGCCAGCAGCGGACCCGGGACTAGCGGGAGTCCTGAGCAGTTCTTC.